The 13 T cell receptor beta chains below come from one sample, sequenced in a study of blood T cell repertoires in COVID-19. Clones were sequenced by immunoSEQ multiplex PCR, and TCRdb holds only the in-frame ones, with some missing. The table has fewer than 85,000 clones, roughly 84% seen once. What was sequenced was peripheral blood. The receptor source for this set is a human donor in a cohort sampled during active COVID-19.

CDR3 sequence (DNA): TGTGCCAGTAGTAGCCGGGACAGCCGTCGTTGGGAGCCCCAGCATTTT. This codes for CASSSRDSRRWEPQHF. V and J are TRBV19 and TRBJ1-5, with 7 bases fitting TRBD1. Unmatched junction bases numbered 14, after V lost 4 bases and J lost 8 bases. The CDR3 runs 16 residues. The V gene's germline CDR1 is LNHDA and CDR2 SQIVND (reference sequence).

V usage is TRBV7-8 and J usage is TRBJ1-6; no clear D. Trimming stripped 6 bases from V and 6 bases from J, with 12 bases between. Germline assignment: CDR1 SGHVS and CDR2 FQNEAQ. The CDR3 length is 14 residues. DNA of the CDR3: TGTGCCAGCAGTCCTCGTCTTCTTAATTCACCCCTCCACTTT. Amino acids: CASSPRLLNSPLHF.

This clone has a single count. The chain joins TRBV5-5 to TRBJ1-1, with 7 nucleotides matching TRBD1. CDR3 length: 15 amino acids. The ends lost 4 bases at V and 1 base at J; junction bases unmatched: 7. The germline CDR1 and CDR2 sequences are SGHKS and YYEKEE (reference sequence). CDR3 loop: CASSHGQVPNTEAFF. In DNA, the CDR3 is TGTGCCAGCAGCCATGGACAGGTCCCGAACACTGAAGCTTTCTTT.

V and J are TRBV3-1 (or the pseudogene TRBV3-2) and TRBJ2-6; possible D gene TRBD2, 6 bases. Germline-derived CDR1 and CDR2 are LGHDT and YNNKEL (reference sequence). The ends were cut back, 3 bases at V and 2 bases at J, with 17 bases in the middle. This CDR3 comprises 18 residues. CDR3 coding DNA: TGTGCCAGCAGCCATGACGACTGGGGGGAAGCTGGGGCCAACGTCCTGACTTTC. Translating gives CASSHDDWGEAGANVLTF.

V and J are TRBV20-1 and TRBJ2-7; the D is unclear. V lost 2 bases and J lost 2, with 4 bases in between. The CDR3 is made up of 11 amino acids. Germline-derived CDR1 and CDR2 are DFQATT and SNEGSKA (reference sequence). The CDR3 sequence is CSARQAYEQYF. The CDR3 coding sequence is TGCAGTGCTAGACAGGCCTACGAGCAGTACTTC.

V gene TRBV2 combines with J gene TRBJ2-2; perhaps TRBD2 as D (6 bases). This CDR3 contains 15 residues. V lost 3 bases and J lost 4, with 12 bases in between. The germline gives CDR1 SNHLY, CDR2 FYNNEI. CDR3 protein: CASSDASGGTGELFF. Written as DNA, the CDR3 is TGTGCCAGCAGTGACGCTTCCGGGGGCACCGGGGAGCTGTTTTTT.

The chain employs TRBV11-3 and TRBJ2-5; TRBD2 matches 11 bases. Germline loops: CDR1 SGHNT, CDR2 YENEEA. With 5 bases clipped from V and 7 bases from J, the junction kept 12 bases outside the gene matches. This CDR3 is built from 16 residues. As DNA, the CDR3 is TGTGCCAGCAGCCCCGGGACTAGCGGTGGCCGGGGGACCCAGTACTTC. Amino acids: CASSPGTSGGRGTQYF.

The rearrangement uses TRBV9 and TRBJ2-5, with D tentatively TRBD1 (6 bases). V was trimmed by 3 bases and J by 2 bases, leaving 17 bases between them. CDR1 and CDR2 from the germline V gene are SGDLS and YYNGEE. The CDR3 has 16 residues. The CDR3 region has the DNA TGTGCCAGCAGCGCGGGACACCGCGCCGGTCAAGAGACCCAGTACTTC. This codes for CASSAGHRAGQETQYF.

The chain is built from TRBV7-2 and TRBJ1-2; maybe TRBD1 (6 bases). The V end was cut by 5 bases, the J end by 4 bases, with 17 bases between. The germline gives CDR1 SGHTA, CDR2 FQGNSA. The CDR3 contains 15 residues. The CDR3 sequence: CASSPTGSTSYGYTF. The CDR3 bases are TGTGCCAGCAGCCCCACAGGGAGTACCTCCTATGGCTACACCTTC.

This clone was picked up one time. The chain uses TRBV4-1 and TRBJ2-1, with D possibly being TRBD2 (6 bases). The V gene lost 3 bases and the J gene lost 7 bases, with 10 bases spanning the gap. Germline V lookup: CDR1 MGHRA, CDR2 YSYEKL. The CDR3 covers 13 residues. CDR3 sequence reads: CASSHPGGNEQFF. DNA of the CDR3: TGCGCCAGCAGCCACCCTGGGGGGAATGAGCAGTTCTTC.

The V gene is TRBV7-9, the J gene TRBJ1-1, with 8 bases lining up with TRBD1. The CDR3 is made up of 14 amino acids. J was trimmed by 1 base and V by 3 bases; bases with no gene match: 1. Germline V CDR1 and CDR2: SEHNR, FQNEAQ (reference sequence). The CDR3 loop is CASSFGQGNTEAFF. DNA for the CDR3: TGTGCCAGCAGCTTCGGACAGGGGAACACTGAAGCTTTCTTT.

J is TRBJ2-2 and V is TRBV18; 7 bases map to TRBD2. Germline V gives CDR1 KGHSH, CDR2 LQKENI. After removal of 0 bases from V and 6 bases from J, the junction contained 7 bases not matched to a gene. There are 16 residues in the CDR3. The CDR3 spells CASSPPGGAFPGELFF. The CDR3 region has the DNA TGTGCCAGCTCACCACCGGGAGGGGCCTTCCCCGGGGAGCTGTTTTTT.

CDR3 bases: TGTGCAAGTCGCCGGGGACAGAGAAATTCACCCCTCCACTTT. This encodes CASRRGQRNSPLHF. The rearrangement links TRBV12-2 to TRBJ1-6; the D call TRBD1 from the table was never checked on the DNA. TRBV12-2 represents a pseudogene. The CDR3 contains 14 residues.